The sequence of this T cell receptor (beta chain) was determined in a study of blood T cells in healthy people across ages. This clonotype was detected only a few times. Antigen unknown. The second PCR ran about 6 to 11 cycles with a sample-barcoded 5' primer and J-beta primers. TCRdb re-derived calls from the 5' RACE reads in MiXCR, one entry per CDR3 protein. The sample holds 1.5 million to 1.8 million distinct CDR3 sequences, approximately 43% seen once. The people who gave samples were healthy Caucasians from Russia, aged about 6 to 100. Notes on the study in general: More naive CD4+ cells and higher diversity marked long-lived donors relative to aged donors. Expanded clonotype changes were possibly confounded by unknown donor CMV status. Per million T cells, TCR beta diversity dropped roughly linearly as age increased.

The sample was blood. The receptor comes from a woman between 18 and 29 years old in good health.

DNA of the CDR3: TGTGCCAGCAGTATAGGACAGGGGGTCGACGAGCAGTACTTC. Translation: CASSIGQGVDEQYF. The J gene is TRBJ2-7, the V gene TRBV28; 10 positions match TRBD1. Germline CDR1 MDHEN, CDR2 SYDVKM. Trimming at V came to 5 bases and at J to 5 bases, leaving 6 bases not matched to a gene. This CDR3 is 14 amino acids long.